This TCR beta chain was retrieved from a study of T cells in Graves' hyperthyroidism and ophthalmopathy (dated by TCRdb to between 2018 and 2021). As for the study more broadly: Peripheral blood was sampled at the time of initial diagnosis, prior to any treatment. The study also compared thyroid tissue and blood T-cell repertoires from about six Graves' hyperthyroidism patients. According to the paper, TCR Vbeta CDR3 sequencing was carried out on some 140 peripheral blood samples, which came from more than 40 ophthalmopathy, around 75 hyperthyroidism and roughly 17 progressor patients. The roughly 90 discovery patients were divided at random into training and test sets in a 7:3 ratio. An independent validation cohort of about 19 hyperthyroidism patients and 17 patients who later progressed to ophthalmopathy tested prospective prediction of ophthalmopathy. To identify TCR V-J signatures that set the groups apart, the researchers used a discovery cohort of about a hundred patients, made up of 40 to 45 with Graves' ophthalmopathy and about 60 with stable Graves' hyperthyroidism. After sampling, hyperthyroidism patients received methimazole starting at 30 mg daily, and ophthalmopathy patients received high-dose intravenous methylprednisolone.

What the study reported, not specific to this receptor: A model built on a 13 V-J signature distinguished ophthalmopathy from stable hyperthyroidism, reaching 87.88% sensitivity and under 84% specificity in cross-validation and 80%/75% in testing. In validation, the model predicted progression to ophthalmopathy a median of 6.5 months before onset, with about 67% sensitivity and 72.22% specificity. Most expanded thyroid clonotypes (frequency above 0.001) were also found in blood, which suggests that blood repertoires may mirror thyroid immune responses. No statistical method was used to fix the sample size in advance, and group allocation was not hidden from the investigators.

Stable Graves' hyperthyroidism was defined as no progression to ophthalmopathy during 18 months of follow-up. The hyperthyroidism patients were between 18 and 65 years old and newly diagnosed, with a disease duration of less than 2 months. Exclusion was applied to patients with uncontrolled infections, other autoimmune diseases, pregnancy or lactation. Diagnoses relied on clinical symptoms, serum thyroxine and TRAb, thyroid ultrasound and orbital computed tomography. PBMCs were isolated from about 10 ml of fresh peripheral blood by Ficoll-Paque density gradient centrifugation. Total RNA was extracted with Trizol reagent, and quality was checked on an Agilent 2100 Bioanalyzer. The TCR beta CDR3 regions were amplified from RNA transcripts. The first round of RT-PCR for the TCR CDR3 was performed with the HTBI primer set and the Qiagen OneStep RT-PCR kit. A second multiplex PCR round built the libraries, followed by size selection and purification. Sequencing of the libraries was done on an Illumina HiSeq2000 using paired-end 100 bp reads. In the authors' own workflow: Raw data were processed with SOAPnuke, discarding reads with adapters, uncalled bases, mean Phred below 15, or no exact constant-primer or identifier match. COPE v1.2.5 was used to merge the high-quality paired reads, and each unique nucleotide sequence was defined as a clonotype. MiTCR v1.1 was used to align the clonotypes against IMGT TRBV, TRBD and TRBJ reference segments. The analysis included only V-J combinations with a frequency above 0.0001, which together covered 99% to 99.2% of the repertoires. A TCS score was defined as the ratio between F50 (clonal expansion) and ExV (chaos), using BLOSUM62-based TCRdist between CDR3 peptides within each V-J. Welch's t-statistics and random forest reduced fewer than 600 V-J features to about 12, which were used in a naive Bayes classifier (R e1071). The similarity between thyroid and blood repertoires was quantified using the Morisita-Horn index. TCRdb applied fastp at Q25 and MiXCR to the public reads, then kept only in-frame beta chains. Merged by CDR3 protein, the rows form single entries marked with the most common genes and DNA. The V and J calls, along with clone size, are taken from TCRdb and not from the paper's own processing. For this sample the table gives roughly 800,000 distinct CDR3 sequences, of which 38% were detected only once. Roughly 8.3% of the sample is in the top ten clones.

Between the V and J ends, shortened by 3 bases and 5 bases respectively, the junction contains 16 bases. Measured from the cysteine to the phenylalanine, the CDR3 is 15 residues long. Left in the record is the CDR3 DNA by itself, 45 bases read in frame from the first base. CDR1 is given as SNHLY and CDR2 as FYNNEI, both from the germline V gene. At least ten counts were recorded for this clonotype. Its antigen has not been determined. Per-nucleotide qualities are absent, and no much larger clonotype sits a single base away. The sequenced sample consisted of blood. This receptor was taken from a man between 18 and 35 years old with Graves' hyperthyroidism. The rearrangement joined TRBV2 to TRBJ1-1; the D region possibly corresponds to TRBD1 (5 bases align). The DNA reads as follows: TGTGCCAGCAGTGACCGCGGGGGGACGAATACTGAAGCTTTCTTT. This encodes CASSDRGGTNTEAFF.